The 21 T cell receptor beta chains given below trace back to one sample, sequenced in a study of cytomegalovirus exposure and HLA in healthy donors. PCR was performed using 60 Vbeta and 13 Jbeta primers. The data were produced by immunoSEQ multiplex PCR, yet TCRdb's version contains in-frame clones alone and is incomplete. The sample table sets out 100,000 to 150,000 clones. Input material: PBMCs. All receptors come from a woman in her thirties or forties in good health and CMV-seropositive.

The chain joins TRBV5-1 to TRBJ2-7; D unclear. Germline V gene sequence: CDR1 SGHRS, CDR2 YFSETQ. CDR3 size: 17 residues. V lost 2 bases, J lost 4 bases, and 22 bases lay in between. The CDR3 DNA sequence: TGCGCCAGCAGCTTAAGAAAAGTGGCTGAGCGAACTTACGAGCAGTACTTC. It yields the protein CASSLRKVAERTYEQYF.

The chain carries TRBV9 and TRBJ2-7, with 9 bases identical to TRBD2. V shed 4 bases and J 3 bases; nucleotides not matched to a gene: 8. This CDR3 is built from 15 residues. Germline V gene sequence: CDR1 SGDLS, CDR2 YYNGEE. CDR3 amino acids: CASSLASGNVYEQYF. The CDR3 DNA reads as TGTGCCAGCAGCTTAGCTAGCGGGAACGTCTACGAGCAGTACTTC.

The chain carries TRBV9 and TRBJ2-2; D unresolved. Germline values: CDR1 SGDLS, CDR2 YYNGEE. V dropped 0 bases and J dropped 3 bases, with 21 bases sitting between them. The CDR3 has 19 amino acids. CDR3 nucleotide sequence: TGTGCCAGCAGCGTAGCTCAATCCTCCTGGCGGAGTTACACCGGGGAGCTGTTTTTT. It is translated as CASSVAQSSWRSYTGELFF.

The V and J genes are TRBV30 and TRBJ2-7; 11 positions match TRBD2. Germline loops: CDR1 GTSNPN, CDR2 SVGIG (reference sequence). With 8 bases clipped from V and 8 bases from J, the junction kept 20 bases outside the gene matches. The CDR3 has 16 residues. In DNA, the CDR3 is TGTGCCACAGCAGGGGGCGAGACTAGCGGGGTTTGGAAGCAGTACTTC. This translates into CATAGGETSGVWKQYF.

CDR3: CASSLARDRGPSSYNEQFF. The CDR3 DNA sequence: TGCGCCAGCAGCTTGGCTCGAGACAGGGGTCCGAGCTCCTACAATGAGCAGTTCTTC. The V and J genes are TRBV5-1 and TRBJ2-1, with 8 bases aligning to TRBD1. The CDR3 is made up of 19 amino acids. The germline V gene has CDR1 SGHRS and CDR2 YFSETQ. The J segment lost 0 bases and the V segment lost 0 bases, leaving 11 bases of the junction unmatched.

The V call is TRBV19, the J call TRBJ2-7; weak D call: TRBD1 (6 bases). The CDR3 has 15 amino acids. Germline V gene sequence: CDR1 LNHDA, CDR2 SQIVND (reference sequence). Between the trimmed V and J ends, which lost 5 bases and 2 bases, there was a span of 16 bases. CDR3 residues: CASSSRQAQTYEQYF. The CDR3 nucleotides read TGTGCCAGTAGTTCCCGACAGGCTCAGACCTACGAGCAGTACTTC.

The chain joins TRBV30 to TRBJ2-7; D unresolved. The CDR3 contains 14 residues. CDR1 and CDR2 (germline): GTSNPN, SVGIG (reference sequence). V was trimmed by 3 bases and J by 2 bases, leaving 14 bases between them. CDR3 in DNA: TGTGCCTGGAGCCCTACCGTTACCACCTACGAGCAGTACTTC. It specifies CAWSPTVTTYEQYF.

The chain combines TRBV29-1 with TRBJ2-3; the match to TRBD1 covers 7 bases. V trimming: 7 bases; J trimming: 2 bases; junction bases outside the gene matches: 6. This CDR3 region has 13 residues. Germline V gene lookup returns CDR1 SQVTM and CDR2 ANQGSEA. The CDR3 loop is CSARQGNTDTQYF. CDR3 DNA: TGCAGCGCACGACAGGGAAACACAGATACGCAGTATTTT.

The rearrangement links TRBV5-1 to TRBJ1-1; 9 bases fit TRBD1. This CDR3 contains 15 residues. The V gene's germline CDR1 is SGHRS and CDR2 YFSETQ. With V trimmed by 4 bases and J by 6 bases, 10 bases remained unmatched. CDR3 nucleotide sequence: TGCGCCAGCAGCGGGGGGGGACAGGGAGAATCTGAAGCTTTCTTT. Translation: CASSGGGQGESEAFF.

The V and J genes are TRBV9 and TRBJ2-1; D is undetermined. The CDR3 runs 15 residues. Trimming stripped 0 bases from V and 0 bases from J, with 7 bases between. Germline loops: CDR1 SGDLS, CDR2 YYNGEE. The CDR3 DNA reads TGTGCCAGCAGCGTAGTCGATAGCTCCTACAATGAGCAGTTCTTC. This codes for CASSVVDSSYNEQFF.

The chain combines TRBV9 with TRBJ2-7, with 16 bases lining up with TRBD2. The CDR3 totals 18 residues. The V and J ends lost 4 bases and 4 bases, in that order; junction bases with no gene match: 11. Germline V gene sequence: CDR1 SGDLS, CDR2 YYNGEE. DNA of the CDR3: TGTGCCAGCAGCCCAATACCCGGGACTAGCGGGAGGGATTACGAGCAGTACTTC. It encodes CASSPIPGTSGRDYEQYF. Full variable domain (missing parts from reference TRBV9 and TRBJ2-7): DSGVTQTPKHLITATGQRVTLRCSPRSGDLSVYWYQQSLDQGLQFLIQYYNGEERAKGNILERFSAQQFPDLHSELNLSSLELGDSALYFCASSPIPGTSGRDYEQYFGPGTRLTVT.

The chain couples TRBV27 to TRBJ2-3; a possible D gene is TRBD2 (5 bases). Germline values: CDR1 MNHEY, CDR2 SMNVEV (reference sequence). Trimming removed 6 bases at V and 2 bases at J, with 9 bases between. The CDR3 totals 13 residues. In DNA form, the CDR3 reads TGTGCCAGCAGCCCCGACTACACAGATACGCAGTATTTT. Translated, it gives CASSPDYTDTQYF.

The genes are TRBV4-2 and TRBJ2-2, with 9 bases fitting TRBD1. V dropped 1 base and J dropped 3; count of bases not matched to a gene: 0. This CDR3 comprises 15 residues. The germline CDR1 and CDR2 sequences are LGHNA and YNFKEQ. The CDR3 nucleotides are TGTGCCAGCAGCCAAGGGACAGGGGACACCGGGGAGCTGTTTTTT. Protein product: CASSQGTGDTGELFF.

The chain links TRBV11-3 to TRBJ2-1, with TRBD2 identical over 10 bases. J gave up 4 bases and V 1 base, and 10 bases lay outside the gene matches. The CDR3 is 18 amino acids. In germline, CDR1 is SGHNT, CDR2 YENEEA. The CDR3 reads CASSLGSLAGGAYNEQFF. The CDR3, as DNA: TGTGCCAGCAGCTTAGGAAGCTTAGCGGGAGGCGCATACAATGAGCAGTTCTTC.

The chain combines TRBV19 with TRBJ2-5, with D possibly TRBD2 on 6 matching bases. Germline loops: CDR1 LNHDA, CDR2 SQIVND (reference sequence). The CDR3 totals 16 residues. The ends were cut back, 5 bases at V and 1 base at J, with 17 bases in the middle. The CDR3 sequence is CASSPRERGAQETQYF. As DNA, the CDR3 is TGTGCCAGTAGTCCGCGGGAAAGAGGGGCCCAAGAGACCCAGTACTTC.

The CDR3 DNA reads TGTGCCATCAACCGCGGGACAGGGAACACTGAAGCTTTCTTT. This translates into CAINRGTGNTEAFF. The chain recombines TRBV10-3 with TRBJ1-1; 8 bases map to TRBD1. CDR1 and CDR2 from the germline V gene are ENHRY and SYGVKD. There are 14 residues in the CDR3. V lost 7 bases to trimming and J lost 1 base; unmatched junction nucleotides: 5.

The V gene is TRBV6-1, the J gene TRBJ1-2; D call uncertain. Trimming removed 9 bases at V and 0 bases at J, with 11 bases between. The V gene's germline CDR1 is MNHNS and CDR2 SASEGT. This CDR3 has 13 residues. CDR3 sequence: CASIRSPNYGYTF. CDR3 sequence (DNA): TGTGCCAGTATACGAAGCCCTAACTATGGCTACACCTTC.

V is TRBV19 and J is TRBJ2-5; 13 bases align to TRBD2. The V and J ends lost 3 bases and 4 bases, in that order; junction bases with no gene match: 8. This CDR3 contains 17 residues. CDR1 and CDR2 (germline): LNHDA, SQIVND (reference sequence). The chain's CDR3 is CASSMDLGLAGLETQYF. CDR3 coding DNA: TGTGCCAGTAGTATGGACCTGGGACTAGCGGGATTAGAGACCCAGTACTTC.

The chain combines TRBV5-1 with TRBJ2-2; unclear D gene. The V gene's germline CDR1 is SGHRS and CDR2 YFSETQ. The CDR3 loop spans 13 amino acids. V lost 2 bases and J lost 7, with 9 bases in between. The CDR3 coding sequence is TGCGCCAGCAGCTTTGGCTCCCGCGGGGAGCTGTTTTTT. Amino acid sequence: CASSFGSRGELFF.

V and J are TRBV7-9 and TRBJ2-1, with 9 bases identical to TRBD2. The CDR3 is made up of 18 amino acids. Germline CDR1 and CDR2: SEHNR and FQNEAQ (reference sequence). V lost 0 bases, J lost 8 bases, and 14 bases stayed unmatched. The chain's CDR3 is CASSLASGSHRRSDEQFF. The CDR3 bases are TGTGCCAGCAGCTTAGCTAGCGGGAGCCACCGGAGGTCCGATGAGCAGTTCTTC.

The rearrangement uses TRBV7-2 and TRBJ1-2; 7 nucleotides agree with TRBD1. The CDR3 is 15 amino acids. Trimming removed 5 bases from V and 2 bases from J; junction bases left unmatched: 8. Per the germline V gene, CDR1 is SGHTA and CDR2 is FQGNSA. As DNA, the CDR3 is TGTGCCAGCAGCCCCCGTACAGGGGTAAACTATGGCTACACCTTC. Protein: CASSPRTGVNYGYTF.